The present entry profiles one T cell receptor (beta chain) with its context. The data derive from a study of esophageal squamous cell carcinoma under preoperative chemotherapy. TCRdb used MiXCR to reprocess the PCR reads, holding one entry per CDR3 protein. This sample has 15,000 to 20,000 distinct CDR3 sequences, with 40% to 50% found just once. The time point here: before preoperative PTX-NDP chemotherapy. The sample was gathered from a patient given preoperative chemotherapy. This receptor was identified in a human donor with esophageal squamous cell carcinoma. The donor label of this sample is uncertain.

The CDR3 coding sequence is TGTGCCAGCAGCTTTGCGGCGGGGGGGGCCTACGAGCAGTACTTC. As protein: CASSFAAGGAYEQYF. The V and J genes are TRBV11-1 and TRBJ2-7; the match to TRBD2 covers 9 bases. CDR1 is SGHAT and CDR2 is FQDESV in the germline V gene (reference sequence). The CDR3 is 15 amino acids. After removal of 3 bases from V and 2 bases from J, the junction contained 5 bases not matched to a gene.